The clone carrying this TCR beta chain was seen only once. Its antigen is undetermined. The entry originates in a study of Ad26.COV2.S vaccination and SARS-CoV-2 variants. Study as a whole: Ad26.COV2.S arm of COV1001 included the donor. Intramuscular Ad26.COV2.S doses were given once or twice, 56 days apart.

The protocol was immunoSEQ multiplex PCR, while the TCRdb copy is restricted to in-frame clones and leaves out a portion. The sample contains around 250,000 clones, about 89% of which appear only once. Study-wide results and limits: Using TCR breadth and depth analyses may have led to underestimated total T cell responses. Recipients of vaccine and of placebo showed similar breadth of their non-spike TCR repertoires.

This CDR3 spans 14 amino acids. Germline loops: CDR1 SNHLY, CDR2 FYNNEI. Trimming cost V 7 bases and J 1 base, with 13 bases left between them. Treatment meaning: around 19 received Ad26.COV2.S at low or high dose, single or two shots; about five received placebo; per-sample allocation not given. Day 63 after the first vaccine or placebo injection was the time point for sampling. The V gene is TRBV2, the J gene TRBJ2-5, with D possibly TRBD2 on 5 matching bases. The origin of this receptor is a person aged 18-60 years who received the Ad26.COV2.S COVID-19 vaccine or a placebo. The sequencing here drew on peripheral blood, taken in a trial of Ad26.COV2.S vaccine versus placebo. This chain's CDR3 is CASTLGSGQETQYF. The CDR3 region has the DNA TGTGCCAGCACCCTGGGCAGCGGCCAAGAGACCCAGTACTTC.